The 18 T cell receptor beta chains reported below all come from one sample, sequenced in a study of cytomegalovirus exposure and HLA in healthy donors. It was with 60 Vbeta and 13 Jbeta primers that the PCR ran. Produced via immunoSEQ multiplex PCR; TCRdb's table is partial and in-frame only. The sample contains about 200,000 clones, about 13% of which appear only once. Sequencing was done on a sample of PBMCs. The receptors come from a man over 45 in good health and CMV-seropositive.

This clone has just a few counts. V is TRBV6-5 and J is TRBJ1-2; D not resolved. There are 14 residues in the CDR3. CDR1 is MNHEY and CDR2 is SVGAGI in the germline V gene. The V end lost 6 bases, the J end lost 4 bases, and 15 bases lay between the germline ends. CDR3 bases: TGTGCCAGCAGCCTCCCCGGAGGGATCTATGGCTACACCTTC. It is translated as CASSLPGGIYGYTF.

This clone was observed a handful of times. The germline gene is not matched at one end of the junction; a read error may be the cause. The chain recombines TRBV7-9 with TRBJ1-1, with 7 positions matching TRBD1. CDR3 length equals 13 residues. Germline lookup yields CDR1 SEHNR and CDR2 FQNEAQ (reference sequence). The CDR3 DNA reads TGTGCCAGCAGCTTAGCCGGGACAGTTGAGCAACTCTTT. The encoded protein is CASSLAGTVEQLF.

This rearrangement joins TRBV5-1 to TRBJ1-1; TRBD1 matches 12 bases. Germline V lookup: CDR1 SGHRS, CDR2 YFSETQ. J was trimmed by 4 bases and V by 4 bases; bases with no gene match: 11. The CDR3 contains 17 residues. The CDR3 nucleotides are TGCGCCAGCAGCCCCCGGGACAGGGGGCTAAAGGGCACTGAAGCTTTCTTT. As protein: CASSPRDRGLKGTEAFF.

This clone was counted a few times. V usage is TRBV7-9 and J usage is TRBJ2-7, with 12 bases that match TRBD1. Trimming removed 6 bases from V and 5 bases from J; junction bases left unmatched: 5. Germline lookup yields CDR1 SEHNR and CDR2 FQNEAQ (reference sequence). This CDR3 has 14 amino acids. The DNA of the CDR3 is TGTGCCAGCAGGCTGGGACAGGGGGCCCACGAGCAGTACTTC. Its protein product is CASRLGQGAHEQYF.

CDR3 nucleotide sequence: TGCAGTGCTGGACAGGGAGCGGGCCAGCATTTT. Translated, it gives CSAGQGAGQHF. The chain combines TRBV20-1 with TRBJ1-5, with TRBD1 matching over 8 bases. CDR3 length equals 11 residues. Germline-derived CDR1 and CDR2 are DFQATT and SNEGSKA (reference sequence). Unmatched junction bases numbered 6, after V lost 5 bases and J lost 12 bases.

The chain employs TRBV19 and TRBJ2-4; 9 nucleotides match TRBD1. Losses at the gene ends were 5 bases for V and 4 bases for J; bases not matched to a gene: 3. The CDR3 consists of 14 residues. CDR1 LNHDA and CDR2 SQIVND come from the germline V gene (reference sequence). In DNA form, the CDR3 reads TGTGCCAGTAGTTTTGGACAGGGGAAAAACATTCAGTACTTC. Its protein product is CASSFGQGKNIQYF.

The CDR3 sequence is CASSFYSGANVLTF. DNA of the CDR3: TGTGCCAGCAGTTTCTACTCTGGGGCCAACGTCCTGACTTTC. The chain links TRBV27 to TRBJ2-6; D remains unclear. Trimming shortened V by 3 bases and J by 0 bases, and 3 bases separated the two germline ends. CDR1 is MNHEY, CDR2 SMNVEV, per germline (reference sequence). The CDR3 consists of 14 residues.

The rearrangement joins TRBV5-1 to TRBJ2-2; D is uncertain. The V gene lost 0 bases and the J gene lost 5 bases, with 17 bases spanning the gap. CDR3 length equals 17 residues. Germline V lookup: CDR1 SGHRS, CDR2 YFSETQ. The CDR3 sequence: CASSLDIGGRRTGELFF. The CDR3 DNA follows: TGCGCCAGCAGCTTGGATATAGGTGGGCGCAGGACCGGGGAGCTGTTTTTT.

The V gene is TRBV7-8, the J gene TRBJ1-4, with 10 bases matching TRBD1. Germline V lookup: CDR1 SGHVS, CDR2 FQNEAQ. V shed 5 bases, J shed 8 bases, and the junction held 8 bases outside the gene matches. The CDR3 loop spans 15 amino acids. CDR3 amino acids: CASSDRGRAEEKLFF. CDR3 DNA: TGTGCCAGCAGCGACAGGGGGCGGGCGGAGGAAAAACTGTTTTTT.

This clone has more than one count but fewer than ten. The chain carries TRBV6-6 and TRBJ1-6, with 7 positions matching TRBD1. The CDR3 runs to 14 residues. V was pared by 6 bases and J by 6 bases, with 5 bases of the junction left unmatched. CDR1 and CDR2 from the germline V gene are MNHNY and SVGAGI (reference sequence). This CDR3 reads CASSPTGTNSPLHF. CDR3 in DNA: TGTGCCAGCAGCCCGACAGGGACTAATTCACCCCTCCACTTT.

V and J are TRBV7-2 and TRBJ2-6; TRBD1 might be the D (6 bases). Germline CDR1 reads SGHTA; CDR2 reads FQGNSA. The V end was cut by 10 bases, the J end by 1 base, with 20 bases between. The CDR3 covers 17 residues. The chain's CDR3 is CATSRRTVQSGANVLTF. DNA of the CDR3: TGTGCCACCTCACGCCGGACAGTCCAGTCTGGGGCCAACGTCCTGACTTTC.

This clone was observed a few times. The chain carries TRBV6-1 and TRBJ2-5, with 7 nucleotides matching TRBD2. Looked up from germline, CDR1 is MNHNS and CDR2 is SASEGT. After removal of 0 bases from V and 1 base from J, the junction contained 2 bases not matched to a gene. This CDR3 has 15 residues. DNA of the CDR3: TGTGCCAGCAGTGAAGCGCGGGGGATCCAAGAGACCCAGTACTTC. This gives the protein CASSEARGIQETQYF.

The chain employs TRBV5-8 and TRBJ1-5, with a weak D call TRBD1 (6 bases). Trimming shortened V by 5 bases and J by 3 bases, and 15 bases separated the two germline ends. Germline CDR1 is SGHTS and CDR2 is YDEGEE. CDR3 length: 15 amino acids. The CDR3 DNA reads TGTGCCAGCAGAGAGGACAGTTATTACAATCAGCCCCAGCATTTT. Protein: CASREDSYYNQPQHF.

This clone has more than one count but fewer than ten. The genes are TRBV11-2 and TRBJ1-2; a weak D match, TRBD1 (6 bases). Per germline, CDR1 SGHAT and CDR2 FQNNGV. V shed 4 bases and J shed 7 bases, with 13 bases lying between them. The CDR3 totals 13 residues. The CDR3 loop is CASSYTGPGGYTF. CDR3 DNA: TGTGCCAGCAGCTATACAGGGCCCGGTGGCTACACCTTC.

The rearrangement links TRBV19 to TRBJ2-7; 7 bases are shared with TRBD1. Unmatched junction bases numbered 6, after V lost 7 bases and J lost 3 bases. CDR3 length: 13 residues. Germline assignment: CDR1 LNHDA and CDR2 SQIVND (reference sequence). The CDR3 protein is CASTDRAGYEQYF. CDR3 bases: TGTGCCAGTACAGACAGGGCGGGCTACGAGCAGTACTTC. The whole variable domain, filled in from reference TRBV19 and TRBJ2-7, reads DGGITQSPKYLFRKEGQNVTLSCEQNLNHDAMYWYRQDPGQGLRLIYYSQIVNDFQKGDIAEGYSVSREKKESFPLTVTSAQKNPTAFYLCASTDRAGYEQYFGPGTRLTVT.

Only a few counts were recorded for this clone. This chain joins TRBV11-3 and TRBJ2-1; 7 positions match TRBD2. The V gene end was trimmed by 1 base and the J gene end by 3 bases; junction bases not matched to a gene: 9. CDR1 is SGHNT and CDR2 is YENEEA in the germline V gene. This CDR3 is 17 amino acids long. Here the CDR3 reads CASSLVGGGSSYNEQFF. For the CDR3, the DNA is TGTGCCAGCAGCTTAGTGGGCGGGGGTAGCAGCTACAATGAGCAGTTCTTC.

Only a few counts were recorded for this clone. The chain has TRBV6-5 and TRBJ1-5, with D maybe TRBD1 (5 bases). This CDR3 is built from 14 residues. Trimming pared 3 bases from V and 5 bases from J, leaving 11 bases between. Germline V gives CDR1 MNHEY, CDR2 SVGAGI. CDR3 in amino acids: CASSYDRGDQPQHF. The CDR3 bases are TGTGCCAGCAGTTATGATCGGGGGGATCAGCCCCAGCATTTT.

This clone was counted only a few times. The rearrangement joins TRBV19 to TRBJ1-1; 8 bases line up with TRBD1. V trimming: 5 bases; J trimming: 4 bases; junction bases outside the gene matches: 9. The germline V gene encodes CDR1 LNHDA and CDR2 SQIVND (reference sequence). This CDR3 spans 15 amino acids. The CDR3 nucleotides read TGTGCCAGTAGTGAACAGGGGGTCGTGAGCACTGAAGCTTTCTTT. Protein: CASSEQGVVSTEAFF.